This TCR beta chain was retrieved from a study of cytomegalovirus exposure and HLA in healthy donors. At the level of the study: Among the 400 or so donors who were genotyped, about 84% fell in the genetic ancestry cluster that is associated with self-reported Caucasian donors. Study conclusions and caveats: In vitro experiments confirmed that three CMV-associated chains were specific for CMV antigens. Most TCR sequences showed up rarely, but some public TCRs showed up in many donors.

Of note for this clone: The antigen is undetermined.

Vbeta (60) and Jbeta (13) primers were used in the PCR. Under the authors' procedure: In a later analysis, the count reached roughly 80 million unique TCR beta chains, with about 12 million shared. Repertoires were generated with immunoSEQ multiplex PCR, while TCRdb's copy carries only in-frame clones and drops some. V and J calls and clone size follow that table, whereas D and trimming were derived from the DNA. Altogether under 200,000 clones are present, roughly 84% being singletons, with the ten largest covering more than 0.85%. CDR1 and CDR2 (germline): SGHNT, YYREEE (reference sequence). V was trimmed by 4 bases and J by 1 base, leaving 10 bases between them. The CDR3 consists of 14 residues.

Specimen: PBMCs. The sequence derives from a man aged 25 to 40 in good health and CMV-seronegative. This sequence joins TRBV5-4 and TRBJ2-3; a weak D match, TRBD1 (6 bases). The CDR3 loop reads CASSTGQGTDTQYF. CDR3 DNA: TGTGCCAGCAGCACGGGACAAGGCACAGATACGCAGTATTTT. The full variable domain, completed using reference TRBV5-4 and TRBJ2-3, is ETGVTQSPTHLIKTRGQQVTLRCSSQSGHNTVSWYQQALGQGPQFIFQYYREEENGRGNFPPRFSGLQFPNYSSELNVNALELDDSALYLCASSTGQGTDTQYFGPGTRLTVL.